A single sample gave rise to the 28 T cell receptor beta chains below, sequenced in a study of blood T cell repertoires in COVID-19. Method: immunoSEQ multiplex PCR; TCRdb's copy keeps in-frame clones and lacks some. The sample carries more than 120,000 clones, about 83% recorded once. The material sequenced was peripheral blood. These receptors all stem from a woman between 50 and 59 years old with active or convalescent COVID-19.

The gene calls are TRBV19 and TRBJ1-1; 9 nucleotides line up with TRBD1. Trimming cost V 8 bases and J 2 bases; bases outside gene matches: 6. The CDR3 is made up of 14 amino acids. Germline CDR1 LNHDA, CDR2 SQIVND (reference sequence). The CDR3 bases are TGTGCCAGTCGACAGGGGGGTGGCAACACTGAAGCTTTCTTT. Its protein product is CASRQGGGNTEAFF.

J is TRBJ1-2 and V is TRBV19, with D possibly being TRBD1 (6 bases). The CDR3 runs 15 residues. Germline V CDR1 and CDR2: LNHDA, SQIVND (reference sequence). V was trimmed by 3 bases and J by 8 bases, leaving 19 bases between them. CDR3 region: CASSMVAGGAGGYTF. CDR3 nucleotide sequence: TGTGCCAGTAGTATGGTGGCGGGGGGCGCCGGCGGCTACACCTTC.

This clone has a single count. The genes are TRBV6-5 and TRBJ1-2; 7 bases fit TRBD1. The CDR3 extends over 12 amino acids. Germline V gene sequence: CDR1 MNHEY, CDR2 SVGAGI. V trimming: 9 bases; J trimming: 4 bases; junction bases outside the gene matches: 5. CDR3 loop: CASRQGFYGYTF. CDR3 DNA: TGTGCCAGTAGACAGGGTTTCTATGGCTACACCTTC.

In this sample, this clone turned up once. The chain joins TRBV3-1 (or the pseudogene TRBV3-2) to TRBJ2-2; D not certain. Germline values: CDR1 LGHDT, CDR2 YNNKEL (reference sequence). The CDR3 consists of 13 residues. Deletions cut 5 bases from V and 3 bases from J, with 7 bases between. DNA for the CDR3: TGTGCCAGCAGCTCTTTCGACACCGGGGAGCTGTTTTTT. Its protein is CASSSFDTGELFF.

The J gene is TRBJ1-1, the V gene TRBV6-5; TRBD1 agrees at 7 bases. Trimming took 4 bases from V and 4 from J; bases not matched to a gene: 9. This CDR3 is built from 15 residues. Germline V gene data show CDR1 as MNHEY and CDR2 as SVGAGI. CDR3 bases: TGTGCCAGCAGTTCCGGAAGGGGGCTTGTCACTGAAGCTTTCTTT. Amino acids: CASSSGRGLVTEAFF.

This chain connects TRBV6-9 to TRBJ1-5; 8 nucleotides match TRBD1. With 4 bases clipped from V and 3 bases from J, the junction kept 5 bases outside the gene matches. The V gene's germline CDR1 is MNHGY and CDR2 SVAAGI. This CDR3 comprises 15 residues. The CDR3 DNA reads TGTGCCAGCAGTTTCCTGGACAGGGTCAATCAGCCCCAGCATTTT. Translated: CASSFLDRVNQPQHF.

This rearrangement joins TRBV6-2 or TRBV6-3 to TRBJ1-5, with a weak D call TRBD1 (6 bases). Germline V gives CDR1 MNHEY, CDR2 SVGEGT. The CDR3 consists of 16 residues. Trimming shortened V by 1 base and J by 4 bases, and 14 bases separated the two germline ends. CDR3 nucleotides: TGTGCCAGCAGTTACTACTCGGGGGGGGCAAATCAGCCCCAGCATTTT. Encoded protein: CASSYYSGGANQPQHF.

CDR3: CASSPIAAGNTIYF. CDR3 in DNA: TGTGCCAGCTCACCCATCGCAGCTGGAAACACCATATATTTT. The chain is built from TRBV18 and TRBJ1-3, with unresolved D. The CDR3 runs to 14 residues. Germline V gene sequence: CDR1 KGHSH, CDR2 LQKENI. The V and J ends lost 3 bases and 2 bases respectively, with 8 bases between them.

The CDR3 bases are TGTGCCAGCAGTTTGGTGACGGGAGGGGGAGGAAACACCATATATTTT. It codes for CASSLVTGGGGNTIYF. The chain couples TRBV28 to TRBJ1-3; tentatively, D is TRBD1 (6 bases). Trimming removed 3 bases from V and 4 bases from J, with 16 bases in between. Germline loops: CDR1 MDHEN, CDR2 SYDVKM. This CDR3 is 16 amino acids long.

The gene calls are TRBV27 and TRBJ1-6; TRBD1 is a possible D gene (5 bases). V lost 2 bases and J 5 bases, leaving 7 bases between the germline ends. The CDR3 is 14 residues long. Germline CDR1 is MNHEY and CDR2 is SMNVEV (reference sequence). In DNA form, the CDR3 reads TGTGCCAGCAGTTTAGGCAGGGATAATTCACCCCTCCACTTT. Residues: CASSLGRDNSPLHF.

V is TRBV5-4 and J is TRBJ2-5; possibly TRBD2 for D (6 bases). The CDR3 is 15 amino acids. Between the trimmed V and J ends, which lost 2 bases and 1 base, there was a span of 12 bases. Germline CDR1 SGHNT, CDR2 YYREEE (reference sequence). The CDR3 nucleotides read TGTGCCAGCAGCTTAGGCGGCGGGACCCAAGAGACCCAGTACTTC. It encodes CASSLGGGTQETQYF.

The chain has TRBV2 and TRBJ1-2, with TRBD1 matching over 7 bases. Per germline, CDR1 SNHLY and CDR2 FYNNEI. V was clipped by 5 bases and J by 2 bases; unmatched bases: 11. The CDR3 is 16 amino acids. CDR3 region: CASSPDRTRSNYGYTF. The CDR3 coding sequence is TGTGCCAGCAGTCCGGACAGGACCCGGTCAAACTATGGCTACACCTTC.

V and J are TRBV29-1 and TRBJ1-1; D not resolved. In germline, CDR1 is SQVTM, CDR2 ANQGSEA. Trimming shortened V by 3 bases and J by 5 bases, and 16 bases separated the two germline ends. This CDR3 has 14 residues. The CDR3 coding sequence is TGCAGCGTTGAGCGGGTTTTGATGAGGACTGAAGCTTTCTTT. The encoded protein is CSVERVLMRTEAFF.

The V gene is TRBV2, the J gene TRBJ2-7, with a tentative D call TRBD1 (5 bases). This CDR3 is 14 amino acids long. Trimming removed 4 bases at V and 3 bases at J, with 13 bases between. CDR1 is SNHLY, CDR2 FYNNEI, per germline. For the CDR3, the DNA is TGTGCCAGCAGTGGCCTCCAGGGATACTACGAGCAGTACTTC. This sequence encodes CASSGLQGYYEQYF. The full variable domain, in which reference TRBV2 and TRBJ2-7 provide the parts outside the CDR3, is EPEVTQTPSHQVTQMGQEVILRCVPISNHLYFYWYRQILGQKVEFLVSFYNNEISEKSEIFDDQFSVERPDGSNFTLKIRSTKLEDSAMYFCASSGLQGYYEQYFGPGTRLTVT.

The gene calls are TRBV11-2 and TRBJ2-3; D remains unclear. The V end lost 5 bases, the J end lost 6 bases, and 12 bases lay between the germline ends. This CDR3 has 13 amino acids. Germline V gene data show CDR1 as SGHAT and CDR2 as FQNNGV. The CDR3: CASSPEPADTQYF. The CDR3 DNA sequence: TGTGCCAGCAGCCCCGAGCCCGCGGATACGCAGTATTTT.

The V gene is TRBV27, the J gene TRBJ2-7; 7 bases are a match to TRBD2. V shed 3 bases, J shed 7 bases, and the junction held 12 bases outside the gene matches. This CDR3 is 15 amino acids long. Germline V CDR1 and CDR2: MNHEY, SMNVEV (reference sequence). The CDR3 DNA reads as TGTGCCAGCAGTTTGAGACACGCCCGGGGGGAAGAGCAGTACTTC. The encoded protein is CASSLRHARGEEQYF.

About this clone: Other nucleotide sequences in the sample specify the same CDR3. The chain couples TRBV30 to TRBJ1-1, with D perhaps matching TRBD1 (5 bases). V lost 2 bases and J 1 base, leaving 8 bases between the germline ends. Germline V CDR1 and CDR2: GTSNPN, SVGIG (reference sequence). This CDR3 has 13 amino acids. CDR3 sequence (DNA): TGTGCCTGGAGTACCGGACAGAACACTGAAGCTTTCTTT. Its protein is CAWSTGQNTEAFF.

CDR3 bases: TGTGCCAGCAGTTACTCCGGGACAGGGAAAGGCTACACCTTC. Protein sequence: CASSYSGTGKGYTF. The V call is TRBV6-5, the J call TRBJ1-2; 9 nucleotides line up with TRBD1. Germline lookup yields CDR1 MNHEY and CDR2 SVGAGI. Trimming removed 0 bases from V and 8 bases from J; junction bases left unmatched: 4. This CDR3 region has 14 residues.

The V and J genes are TRBV2 and TRBJ2-7; D is perhaps TRBD2 (5 bases). This CDR3 is 14 amino acids long. The ends were cut back, 2 bases at V and 3 bases at J, with 11 bases in the middle. Germline V gives CDR1 SNHLY, CDR2 FYNNEI. CDR3 in amino acids: CASSESVGGYEQYF. The CDR3 DNA reads as TGTGCCAGCAGTGAAAGTGTAGGAGGCTACGAGCAGTACTTC.

This clone showed up just a few times. This chain uses TRBV19 with TRBJ1-6; tentative D call: TRBD1 (6 bases). V was clipped by 9 bases and J by 6 bases, with 15 bases between them. Germline CDR1 LNHDA, CDR2 SQIVND (reference sequence). The CDR3 extends over 14 amino acids. CDR3: CASETGSGNSPLHF. CDR3 bases: TGTGCCAGCGAAACAGGGTCGGGTAATTCACCCCTCCACTTT.

The chain joins TRBV5-1 to TRBJ1-2; 8 nucleotides agree with TRBD1. The trim removed 4 bases at V and 4 bases at J, leaving 9 bases unmatched. Germline V gene sequence: CDR1 SGHRS, CDR2 YFSETQ. This CDR3 is built from 15 residues. The CDR3 DNA reads TGCGCCAGCAGCGGGGGGACAGGACAGGGCTATGGCTACACCTTC. This sequence encodes CASSGGTGQGYGYTF. Variable domain in full (rest from reference TRBV5-1 and TRBJ1-2): KAGVTQTPRYLIKTRGQQVTLSCSPISGHRSVSWYQQTPGQGLQFLFEYFSETQRNKGNFPGRFSGRQFSNSRSEMNVSTLELGDSALYLCASSGGTGQGYGYTFGSGTRLTVV.

J is TRBJ2-5 and V is TRBV6-5; possible D gene TRBD2, 7 bases. Trimming shortened V by 0 bases and J by 5 bases, and 13 bases separated the two germline ends. The germline CDR1 and CDR2 sequences are MNHEY and SVGAGI. The CDR3 has 15 amino acids. Here the CDR3 reads CASSYSGGLGETQYF. The CDR3 DNA is TGTGCCAGCAGTTACTCGGGGGGGCTAGGGGAGACCCAGTACTTC.

This rearrangement joins TRBV5-1 to TRBJ2-3; TRBD1 agrees at 12 bases. From germline, CDR1 is SGHRS and CDR2 YFSETQ. V trimming: 4 bases; J trimming: 5 bases; junction bases outside the gene matches: 5. The CDR3 contains 15 residues. The DNA of the CDR3 is TGCGCCAGCAGCGGCGGGACAGGGGGCAAAGATACGCAGTATTTT. Its protein is CASSGGTGGKDTQYF.

V usage is TRBV28 and J usage is TRBJ1-1; 7 positions agree with TRBD1. This CDR3 contains 15 residues. With 3 bases clipped from V and 2 bases from J, the junction kept 6 bases outside the gene matches. Germline V CDR1 and CDR2: MDHEN, SYDVKM. Here the CDR3 reads CASSLSRGRNTEAFF. In DNA, the CDR3 is TGTGCCAGCAGTTTGTCTAGGGGGCGAAACACTGAAGCTTTCTTT.

V and J are TRBV3-1 (or the pseudogene TRBV3-2) and TRBJ1-2; TRBD1 matches 8 bases. In germline, CDR1 is LGHDT, CDR2 YNNKEL (reference sequence). This CDR3 is built from 15 residues. After removal of 0 bases from V and 4 bases from J, the junction contained 4 bases not matched to a gene. CDR3 nucleotides: TGTGCCAGCAGCCAAGACTTGCAGGGGGCCTATGGCTACACCTTC. Translated, it gives CASSQDLQGAYGYTF.

The DNA of the CDR3 is TGTGCCAGCAGTTTGGACAGCGGGGAATCAAACTATGGCTACACCTTC. Protein sequence: CASSLDSGESNYGYTF. The chain joins TRBV7-9 to TRBJ1-2, with D tentatively TRBD1 (6 bases). The ends were cut back, 6 bases at V and 2 bases at J, with 19 bases in the middle. Germline CDR1 is SEHNR and CDR2 is FQNEAQ (reference sequence). The CDR3 runs 16 residues.

This chain joins TRBV12-5 and TRBJ1-2, with a weak D call TRBD1 (5 bases). Germline V gene data show CDR1 as LGHNT and CDR2 as FRNRAP. V lost 1 base and J lost 6, with 18 bases in between. The CDR3 loop spans 16 amino acids. CDR3 coding DNA: TGTGCTAGTGGTTTGGACCTCCTAGCGACAGTTGATGGCTACACCTTC. Its translation is CASGLDLLATVDGYTF.

V gene TRBV5-1 combines with J gene TRBJ2-3, with D perhaps TRBD2 (5 bases). Trimming stripped 4 bases from V and 4 bases from J, with 10 bases between. The CDR3 sequence is 13 residues long. Germline V gene sequence: CDR1 SGHRS, CDR2 YFSETQ. The CDR3 bases are TGCGCCAGCAGCCCCCCGAGGGCAGATACGCAGTATTTT. This encodes CASSPPRADTQYF.